This passage covers 21 T cell receptor beta chains from one sample sequenced in a study of blood T cells in healthy people across ages. Next came a second PCR, run for about 7 to 12 cycles, which used a sample-barcoded 5' primer along with a J-beta primer mix. TCRdb re-called the 5' RACE reads with MiXCR, one entry per CDR3 protein. The sample includes 600,000 or so distinct CDR3 sequences, under 25% of them seen just once. Sequences were obtained from blood. Receptors were obtained from a man aged 70-80 years in good health.

V and J are TRBV6-5 and TRBJ2-5; D unclear. With 0 bases removed from V and 7 bases from J, the gap between germline ends came to 3 bases. In germline, CDR1 is MNHEY, CDR2 SVGAGI. CDR3 size: 11 residues. The DNA of the CDR3 is TGTGCCAGCAGTTACTCAGGGACCCAGTACTTC. Translating gives CASSYSGTQYF.

In this sample, this clonotype turned up a few times. The CDR3 loop is CSGGLAGTLTSTDTQYF. The CDR3 bases are TGCAGCGGAGGGCTAGCGGGTACATTGACTAGCACAGATACGCAGTATTTT. V is TRBV20-1 and J is TRBJ2-3; 8 bases align to TRBD2. From germline, CDR1 is DFQATT and CDR2 SNEGSKA (reference sequence). This CDR3 has 17 amino acids.

The chain uses TRBV2 and TRBJ2-3; no firm D call. V lost 7 bases to trimming and J lost 6 bases, with 14 bases between them. The CDR3 consists of 13 residues. Germline CDR1 and CDR2: SNHLY and FYNNEI. CDR3 residues: CASMIAATDTQYF. The DNA for the CDR3 is TGTGCCAGCATGATAGCCGCTACTGATACGCAGTATTTT.

The V and J genes are TRBV7-6 and TRBJ2-4, with 7 bases fitting TRBD2. This CDR3 is 16 amino acids long. J lost 0 bases, V lost 1 base, and 3 bases had no gene match. The germline CDR1 and CDR2 sequences are SGHVS and FNYEAQ. Here the CDR3 reads CASSLVPGGAKNIQYF. CDR3 in DNA: TGTGCCAGCAGCTTAGTCCCGGGGGGAGCCAAAAACATTCAGTACTTC. Filled out from reference TRBV7-6 and TRBJ2-4, the complete variable domain reads GAGVSQSPRYKVTKRGQDVALRCDPISGHVSLYWYRQALGQGPEFLTYFNYEAQQDKSGLPNDRFSAERPEGSISTLTIQRTEQRDSAMYRCASSLVPGGAKNIQYFGAGTRLSVL.

This clonotype was counted only a few times. The V and J genes are TRBV28 and TRBJ2-5, with D tentatively TRBD2 (5 bases). CDR1 and CDR2 from the germline V gene are MDHEN and SYDVKM. Trimming left V 3 bases short and J 0 bases short, with 8 bases between. This CDR3 is 14 amino acids long. CDR3 residues: CASSFTEDQETQYF. The DNA for the CDR3 is TGTGCCAGCAGTTTCACGGAGGACCAAGAGACCCAGTACTTC.

With respect to this clonotype: One end of the junction fails to match germline, which may point to a read error. The chain employs TRBV7-2 and TRBJ2-1; D is ambiguous. The CDR3 runs to 13 residues. Per germline, CDR1 SGHTA and CDR2 FQGNSA. DNA for the CDR3: TGTGCCAGCGGCTTCAGCGAATACAATGAGCAGTTCTTC. Its translation: CASGFSEYNEQFF.

This clonotype was seen a handful of times. The chain uses TRBV10-2 and TRBJ2-2, with D uncertain. The germline gives CDR1 WSHSY, CDR2 SAAADI. Between the trimmed V and J ends, which lost 7 bases and 6 bases, there was a span of 15 bases. The CDR3 totals 14 residues. CDR3 region: CASKHVPVPGELFF. Written as DNA, the CDR3 is TGCGCCAGCAAACACGTCCCCGTCCCCGGGGAGCTGTTTTTT.

This clonotype was seen a few times. The chain is built from TRBV14 and TRBJ1-1; TRBD1 might be the D (6 bases). Trimming cost V 8 bases and J 0 bases, with 25 bases left between them. The germline CDR1 and CDR2 sequences are SGHDN and FVKESK. This CDR3 spans 18 amino acids. The CDR3 protein is CASFTFDKGQGMNTEAFF. The DNA for the CDR3 is TGTGCCAGCTTTACATTCGACAAGGGACAAGGCATGAACACTGAAGCTTTCTTT.

This clonotype has a count of ten or more. As DNA, the CDR3 is TGTGCCAGCAGCCTAGCAGAGTACAATGAGCAGTTCTTC. This codes for CASSLAEYNEQFF. The chain is built from TRBV2 and TRBJ2-5; TRBD2 might be the D (5 bases). Near its end, the DNA agrees better with TRBJ2-1, so the J call may be wrong. The V gene's germline CDR1 is SNHLY and CDR2 FYNNEI. CDR3 length: 13 residues.

The chain couples TRBV19 to TRBJ2-7; D is uncertain. Germline V gene lookup returns CDR1 LNHDA and CDR2 SQIVND (reference sequence). Trimming removed 4 bases at V and 0 bases at J, with 10 bases between. This CDR3 contains 14 residues. CDR3 coding DNA: TGTGCCAGTAGTACCATCTCAGGCTCCTACGAGCAGTACTTC. This translates into CASSTISGSYEQYF.

This chain uses TRBV28 with TRBJ2-4; no clear D gene. Per the germline V gene, CDR1 is MDHEN and CDR2 is SYDVKM. V lost 3 bases to trimming and J lost 7 bases, with 13 bases between them. The CDR3 is made up of 14 amino acids. The CDR3 region is CASSLNIQQNIQYF. Written as DNA, the CDR3 is TGTGCCAGCAGTTTGAATATACAGCAGAACATTCAGTACTTC. The full variable domain, rest sourced from reference TRBV28 and TRBJ2-4, is DVKVTQSSRYLVKRTGEKVFLECVQDMDHENMFWYRQDPGLGLRLIYFSYDVKMKEKGDIPEGYSVSREKKERFSLILESASTNQTSMYLCASSLNIQQNIQYFGAGTRLSVL.

The table lists this clonotype with a few counts. The chain has TRBV3-1 and TRBJ1-4; 8 nucleotides align to TRBD1. CDR1 and CDR2 (germline): LGHDT, YNNKEL (reference sequence). The CDR3 contains 13 residues. With 8 bases clipped from V and 7 bases from J, the junction kept 6 bases outside the gene matches. In DNA, the CDR3 is TGTGCCAGCGGGACAGGATTCAGTGAAAAACTGTTTTTT. It yields the protein CASGTGFSEKLFF.

The chain carries TRBV6-5 and TRBJ2-7; 8 nucleotides line up with TRBD2. V lost 2 bases to trimming and J lost 6 bases; unmatched junction nucleotides: 12. CDR1 and CDR2 (germline): MNHEY, SVGAGI. The CDR3 contains 16 residues. The CDR3 spells CASSYRPSGSLGEQYF. CDR3 coding DNA: TGTGCCAGCAGTTACCGTCCCAGCGGGAGCTTGGGCGAGCAGTACTTC.

Only a few counts were recorded for this clonotype. This sequence joins TRBV25-1 and TRBJ2-1, with D tentatively TRBD2 (6 bases). The V end lost 6 bases, the J end lost 4 bases, and 16 bases lay between the germline ends. The length of the CDR3 is 15 residues. CDR1 and CDR2 from the germline V gene are MGHDK and SYGVNS. The CDR3 sequence: CASSYSGGPYNEQFF. The CDR3 bases are TGTGCCAGCAGCTACTCCGGGGGTCCTTACAATGAGCAGTTCTTC.

With regard to this clonotype: The junction departs from the called germline gene at one end, perhaps through a read error. The rearrangement joins TRBV12-3 or TRBV12-4 to TRBJ2-3; 13 positions match TRBD2. This CDR3 comprises 16 residues. CDR3 region: CARSPQGLAGQDTQYF. The CDR3 DNA sequence: TGTGCCCGCAGTCCCCAGGGACTAGCGGGACAGGATACGCAGTATTTT.

The J gene is TRBJ2-4, the V gene TRBV12-3 or TRBV12-4; D is possibly TRBD2 (6 bases). CDR3 length: 15 amino acids. V dropped 6 bases and J dropped 2 bases, with 14 bases sitting between them. The CDR3 DNA reads TGTGCCAGCAGCCGACCTGCGGGGACCAAAAACATTCAGTACTTC. As protein: CASSRPAGTKNIQYF.

This clonotype came up a few times. The chain recombines TRBV10-3 with TRBJ2-1; D gene unclear. The end of the DNA aligns better with TRBJ2-7, so the J call may be wrong. Germline CDR1 and CDR2: ENHRY and SYGVKD. The CDR3 sequence is 14 residues long. This chain's CDR3 is CAISEGATSYEQYF. The CDR3 DNA follows: TGTGCCATCAGTGAAGGCGCCACCTCCTACGAGCAGTACTTC.

The chain uses TRBV28 and TRBJ2-5; D ambiguous. The CDR3 has 12 amino acids. V lost 5 bases and J lost 5, with 9 bases in between. Per germline, CDR1 MDHEN and CDR2 SYDVKM. In DNA, the CDR3 is TGTGCCAGCAGTCCTACTATGGAGACCCAGTACTTC. It is translated as CASSPTMETQYF. The whole variable domain, remainder taken from reference TRBV28 and TRBJ2-5, is DVKVTQSSRYLVKRTGEKVFLECVQDMDHENMFWYRQDPGLGLRLIYFSYDVKMKEKGDIPEGYSVSREKKERFSLILESASTNQTSMYLCASSPTMETQYFGPGTRLLVL.

In this sample, this clonotype turned up a few times. V is TRBV7-2 and J is TRBJ2-7, with D perhaps being TRBD1 or TRBD2 (5 bases each). Germline CDR1 is SGHTA and CDR2 is FQGNSA. The CDR3 has 15 residues. V was clipped by 1 base and J by 2 bases, with 12 bases between them. This chain's CDR3 is CASSLESGQTYEQYF. CDR3 nucleotide sequence: TGTGCCAGCAGCTTAGAGTCGGGGCAAACCTACGAGCAGTACTTC.

This chain links TRBV7-6 with TRBJ2-1; 7 nucleotides match TRBD2. CDR1 and CDR2 from the germline V gene are SGHVS and FNYEAQ. This CDR3 comprises 14 residues. The trim removed 5 bases at V and 8 bases at J, leaving 9 bases unmatched. CDR3 region: CASSPGTKIHEQFF. Written as DNA, the CDR3 is TGTGCCAGCAGCCCCGGGACTAAAATTCATGAGCAGTTCTTC.

This chain joins TRBV20-1 and TRBJ1-2; the D is unclear. Trimming removed 7 bases at V and 7 bases at J, with 13 bases between. The CDR3 runs to 11 residues. Germline V CDR1 and CDR2: DFQATT, SNEGSKA (reference sequence). CDR3 sequence: CSEVSGIGYTF. The CDR3 DNA reads as TGCAGTGAGGTATCGGGCATTGGCTACACCTTC.